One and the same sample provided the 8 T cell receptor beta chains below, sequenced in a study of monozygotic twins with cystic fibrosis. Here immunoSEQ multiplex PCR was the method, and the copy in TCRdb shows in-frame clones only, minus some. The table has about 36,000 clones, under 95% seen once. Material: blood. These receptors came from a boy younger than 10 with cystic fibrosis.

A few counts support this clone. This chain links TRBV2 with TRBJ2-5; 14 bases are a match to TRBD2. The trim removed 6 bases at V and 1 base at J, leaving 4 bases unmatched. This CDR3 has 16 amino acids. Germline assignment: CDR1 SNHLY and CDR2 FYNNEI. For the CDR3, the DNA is TGTGCCAGCAGCTCGGGACTAGCGGGGGCCCAAGAGACCCAGTACTTC. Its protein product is CASSSGLAGAQETQYF. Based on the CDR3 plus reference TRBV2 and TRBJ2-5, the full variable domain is EPEVTQTPSHQVTQMGQEVILRCVPISNHLYFYWYRQILGQKVEFLVSFYNNEISEKSEIFDDQFSVERPDGSNFTLKIRSTKLEDSAMYFCASSSGLAGAQETQYFGPGTRLLVL.

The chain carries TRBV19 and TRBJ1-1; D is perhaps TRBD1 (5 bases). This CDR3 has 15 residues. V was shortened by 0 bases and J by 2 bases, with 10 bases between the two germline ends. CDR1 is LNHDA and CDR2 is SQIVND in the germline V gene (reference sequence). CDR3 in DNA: TGTGCCAGTAGTATAGATCTGAGGGGTAACACTGAAGCTTTCTTT. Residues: CASSIDLRGNTEAFF. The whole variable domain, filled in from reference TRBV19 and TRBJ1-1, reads DGGITQSPKYLFRKEGQNVTLSCEQNLNHDAMYWYRQDPGQGLRLIYYSQIVNDFQKGDIAEGYSVSREKKESFPLTVTSAQKNPTAFYLCASSIDLRGNTEAFFGQGTRLTVV.

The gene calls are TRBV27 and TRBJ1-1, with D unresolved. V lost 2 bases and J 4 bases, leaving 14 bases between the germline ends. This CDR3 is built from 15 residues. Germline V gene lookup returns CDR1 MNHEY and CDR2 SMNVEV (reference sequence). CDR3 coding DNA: TGTGCCAGCAGTTTACCCCCTGGAGGGAGCACTGAAGCTTTCTTT. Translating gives CASSLPPGGSTEAFF.

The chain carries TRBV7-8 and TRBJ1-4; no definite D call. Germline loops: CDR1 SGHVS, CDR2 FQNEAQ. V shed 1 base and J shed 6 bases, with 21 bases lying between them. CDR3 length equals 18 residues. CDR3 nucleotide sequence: TGTGCCAGCAGCTTAGTTCCAGCGGAATACAGAGACGATGAAAAACTGTTTTTT. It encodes CASSLVPAEYRDDEKLFF.

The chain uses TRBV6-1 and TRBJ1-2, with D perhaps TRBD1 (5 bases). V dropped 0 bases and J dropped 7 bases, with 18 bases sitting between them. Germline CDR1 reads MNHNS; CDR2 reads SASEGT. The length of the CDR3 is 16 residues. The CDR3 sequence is CASSEALGGGVSGYTF. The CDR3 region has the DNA TGTGCCAGCAGTGAAGCGCTTGGGGGAGGGGTGAGTGGCTACACCTTC.

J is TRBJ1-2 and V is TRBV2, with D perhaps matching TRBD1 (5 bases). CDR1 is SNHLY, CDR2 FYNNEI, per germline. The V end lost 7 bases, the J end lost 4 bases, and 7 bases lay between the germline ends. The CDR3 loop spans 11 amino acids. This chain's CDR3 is CASTGAYGYTF. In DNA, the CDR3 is TGTGCCAGCACTGGGGCCTATGGCTACACCTTC.

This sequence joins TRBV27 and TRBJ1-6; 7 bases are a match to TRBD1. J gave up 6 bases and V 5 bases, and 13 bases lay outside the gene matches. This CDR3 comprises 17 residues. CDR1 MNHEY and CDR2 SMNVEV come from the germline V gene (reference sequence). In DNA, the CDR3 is TGTGCCAGCAGTCCGCGGGACAGTCAGATTGGTAATTCACCCCTCCACTTT. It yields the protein CASSPRDSQIGNSPLHF.

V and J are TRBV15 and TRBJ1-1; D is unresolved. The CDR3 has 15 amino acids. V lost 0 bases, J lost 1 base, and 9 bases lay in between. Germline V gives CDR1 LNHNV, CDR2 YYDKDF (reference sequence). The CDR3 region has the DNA TGTGCCACCAGCAGAGAGGGGTTGGGGAACACTGAAGCTTTCTTT. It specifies CATSREGLGNTEAFF.